This passage covers 16 T cell receptor beta chains from one sample sequenced in a study of shared clonotypes between healthy human individuals. Method: immunoSEQ multiplex PCR; TCRdb's copy keeps in-frame clones and lacks some. This sample has more than 450,000 clones, with about four fifths found just once. Sequencing input: PBMCs. Source of these receptors: a woman between 40 and 55 years old in good health. Some clones in this sample may be carry-over from other donors' samples.

This sequence joins TRBV11-3 and TRBJ2-3; D unresolved. Germline V gives CDR1 SGHNT, CDR2 YENEEA. With 5 bases removed from V and 3 bases from J, the gap between germline ends came to 12 bases. The CDR3 covers 14 residues. Here the CDR3 DNA reads TGTGCCAGCAGCCCCTATGGGCGTACAGATACGCAGTATTTT. The encoded protein is CASSPYGRTDTQYF.

This chain joins TRBV28 and TRBJ2-1; D is perhaps TRBD1 (5 bases). Germline CDR1 and CDR2: MDHEN and SYDVKM. Trimming took 3 bases from V and 4 from J, leaving 13 bases between them. CDR3 size: 15 residues. CDR3 residues: CASSFRASFYNEQFF. In nucleotides, the CDR3 is TGTGCCAGCAGTTTCAGGGCCTCCTTTTACAATGAGCAGTTCTTC.

CDR3 nucleotide sequence: TGTGCCAGCAGTTTATCGCAGGGCTACGAGCAGTACTTC. Translated: CASSLSQGYEQYF. This chain connects TRBV28 to TRBJ2-7, with D maybe TRBD1 (5 bases). Germline lookup yields CDR1 MDHEN and CDR2 SYDVKM. The CDR3 sequence is 13 residues long. The V and J ends lost 1 base and 3 bases respectively, with 7 bases between them.

The chain combines TRBV18 with TRBJ2-1, with 12 nucleotides matching TRBD2. The CDR3 is made up of 14 amino acids. V trimming: 6 bases; J trimming: 10 bases; junction bases outside the gene matches: 7. CDR1 and CDR2 from the germline V gene are KGHSH and LQKENI. CDR3 protein: CASSPSGRAGEQFF. The CDR3 DNA sequence: TGTGCCAGCTCGCCTAGCGGGAGGGCAGGAGAGCAGTTCTTC.

This clone was seen only a few times. Other DNA sequences in this sample translate to the same CDR3. The V gene is TRBV9, the J gene TRBJ2-2; TRBD1 agrees at 7 bases. After removal of 5 bases from V and 3 bases from J, the junction contained 4 bases not matched to a gene. The CDR3 sequence is 14 residues long. The germline V gene has CDR1 SGDLS and CDR2 YYNGEE. This chain's CDR3 is CASRPGGYTGELFF. The CDR3 nucleotides are TGTGCCAGCAGGCCAGGGGGTTACACCGGGGAGCTGTTTTTT.

To note about this clone: Other nucleotide sequences from this sample produce the same CDR3. The rearrangement joins TRBV11-2 to TRBJ2-5; 9 nucleotides agree with TRBD1. The J call may be faulty, since TRBJ2-7 better matches the DNA end. This CDR3 spans 15 amino acids. CDR1 SGHAT and CDR2 FQNNGV come from the germline V gene. The CDR3 spells CASSLEGQGIYEQYF. As DNA, the CDR3 is TGTGCCAGCAGCTTAGAGGGACAGGGTATTTACGAGCAGTACTTC.

The V and J genes are TRBV7-3 and TRBJ2-2, with D possibly TRBD2 on 5 matching bases. Germline V gives CDR1 SGHTA, CDR2 FQGTGA. There are 14 residues in the CDR3. Trimming removed 1 base from V and 7 bases from J, with 10 bases in between. The CDR3, as DNA: TGTGCCAGCAGCTTAAGTTTCGGGGACGGGGAGCTGTTTTTT. This gives the protein CASSLSFGDGELFF.

The gene calls are TRBV5-1 and TRBJ1-2, with TRBD1 as a possible D gene (5 bases). The germline V gene has CDR1 SGHRS and CDR2 YFSETQ. Trimming stripped 3 bases from V and 2 bases from J, with 14 bases between. This CDR3 is built from 15 residues. Here the CDR3 reads CASSWGTARNYGYTF. In nucleotides, the CDR3 is TGCGCCAGCAGCTGGGGGACCGCAAGGAACTATGGCTACACCTTC.

The chain employs TRBV5-1 and TRBJ2-6; 11 bases line up with TRBD1. Germline V gene sequence: CDR1 SGHRS, CDR2 YFSETQ. The CDR3 covers 16 residues. The ends lost 4 bases at V and 4 bases at J; junction bases unmatched: 4. The CDR3 loop reads CASSEDRGRGANVLTF. The CDR3 DNA follows: TGCGCCAGCAGCGAGGACAGGGGGCGCGGGGCCAACGTCCTGACTTTC.

On this clone itself: The limits of the CDR3 on the DNA are not certain, so only TCRdb's listed CDR3 is given. The chain uses TRBV10-3 and TRBJ1-6. The CDR3 contains 16 residues when both ends are counted. The V gene's germline CDR1 is ENHRY and CDR2 SYGVKD. The CDR3 here is CAISSSSGSYNSPLHF.

J is TRBJ2-1 and V is TRBV6-1; the D is unclear. Germline V lookup: CDR1 MNHNS, CDR2 SASEGT. The CDR3 has 12 residues. Trimming left V 6 bases short and J 4 bases short, with 7 bases between. CDR3 in amino acids: CASSLSYNEQFF. DNA for the CDR3: TGTGCCAGCAGCTTAAGTTACAATGAGCAGTTCTTC.

The chain is built from TRBV5-4 and TRBJ1-1, with 7 bases fitting TRBD1. The germline V gene encodes CDR1 SGHNT and CDR2 YYREEE (reference sequence). V lost 0 bases and J lost 4; bases outside the gene matches: 9. The CDR3 contains 16 residues. The CDR3 nucleotides read TGTGCCAGCAGCTTGGGTACAGGGGCCAGTGGCACTGAAGCTTTCTTT. It is translated as CASSLGTGASGTEAFF. The whole variable domain, filled in from reference TRBV5-4 and TRBJ1-1, reads ETGVTQSPTHLIKTRGQQVTLRCSSQSGHNTVSWYQQALGQGPQFIFQYYREEENGRGNFPPRFSGLQFPNYSSELNVNALELDDSALYLCASSLGTGASGTEAFFGQGTRLTVV.

J is TRBJ2-3 and V is TRBV5-1; unclear D gene. Germline V lookup: CDR1 SGHRS, CDR2 YFSETQ. The germline V and J ends were trimmed by 0 bases and 2 bases, with 7 bases remaining between them. The CDR3 is 14 amino acids. CDR3 nucleotide sequence: TGCGCCAGCAGCTTGGGCGACGTCACAGATACGCAGTATTTT. It is translated as CASSLGDVTDTQYF.

The chain combines TRBV27 with TRBJ2-3; D is ambiguous. Trimming took off 3 bases at V and 5 bases at J, with 12 bases between the two ends. The CDR3 is made up of 14 amino acids. The germline CDR1 and CDR2 sequences are MNHEY and SMNVEV (reference sequence). DNA for the CDR3: TGTGCCAGCAGTTTCGGATCCTCAGTAGATACGCAGTATTTT. Translation: CASSFGSSVDTQYF.

The V and J genes are TRBV28 and TRBJ1-1; 8 bases line up with TRBD1. CDR1 and CDR2 (germline): MDHEN, SYDVKM. V shed 7 bases and J 1 base; nucleotides not matched to a gene: 11. This CDR3 comprises 16 residues. The CDR3 bases are TGTGCCAGCATCCCCTCGGCGACAGGGGAGAACACTGAAGCTTTCTTT. Encoded protein: CASIPSATGENTEAFF.

The CDR3 bases are TGTGCCAGCAGTGGTGACAGCGGGAGGGCCGACGAGCAGTACTTC. Translating gives CASSGDSGRADEQYF. The rearrangement links TRBV2 to TRBJ2-5, with 10 bases matching TRBD2. The better agreement between TRBJ2-7 and the DNA end casts doubt on the J call. CDR1 and CDR2 from the germline V gene are SNHLY and FYNNEI. The CDR3 has 15 amino acids.